This T cell receptor beta chain was documented in a study of post-analysis software for immune sequencing data. As for the study in general: Courses of disease covered relapsing-remitting, secondary progressive and progressive-relapsing multiple sclerosis.

Findings of the study overall: There was significantly lower normalized Chao1 diversity in multiple sclerosis patients than in controls. Under the F measure, samples that were prepared in one batch clustered strongly together. Elevated frequency relative to controls characterized roughly five TRBV segments in patients, TRBV5-6, TRBV5-1 and TRBV20-1 among them.

This clonotype occurred many times. Its specificity is unknown. Carried by the TCR beta cDNA libraries were unique molecular identifiers. TCRdb re-called the PCR reads through MiXCR, storing one row per CDR3 protein. The sample contains about 170,000 distinct CDR3 sequences, approximately 30% of which appear only once. The V gene's germline CDR1 is MGHRA and CDR2 YSYEKL. V lost 6 bases and J lost 4, with 13 bases in between. This CDR3 contains 14 residues. Sequenced: blood. This clonotype was obtained from a girl under 18 with multiple sclerosis. The chain uses TRBV4-1 and TRBJ1-5, with a possible D match to TRBD1 (6 bases). The CDR3 DNA reads as TGCGCCAGCAGACCCACAGGGTTTAATCAGCCCCAGCATTTT. It is translated as CASRPTGFNQPQHF.